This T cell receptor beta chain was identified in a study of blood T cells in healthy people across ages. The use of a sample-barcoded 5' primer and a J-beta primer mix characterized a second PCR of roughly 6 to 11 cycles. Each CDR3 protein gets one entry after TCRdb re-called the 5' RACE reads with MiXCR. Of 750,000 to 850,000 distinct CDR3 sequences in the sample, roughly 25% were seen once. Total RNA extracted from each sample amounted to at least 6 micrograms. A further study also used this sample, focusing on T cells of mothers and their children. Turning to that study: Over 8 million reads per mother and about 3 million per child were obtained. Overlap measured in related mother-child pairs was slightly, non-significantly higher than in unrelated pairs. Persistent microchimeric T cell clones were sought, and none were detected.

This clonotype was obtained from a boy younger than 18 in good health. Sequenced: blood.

CDR3 in DNA: TGTGCCAGTAGTATAGATGGTTCTAGGACTGAAGCTTTCTTT. This gives the protein CASSIDGSRTEAFF. The J gene is TRBJ1-1, the V gene TRBV19; no firm D call. The V end was cut by 0 bases, the J end by 5 bases, with 10 bases between. CDR1 and CDR2 (germline): LNHDA, SQIVND (reference sequence). The CDR3 is 14 amino acids. The entire variable domain, with the rest obtained from reference TRBV19 and TRBJ1-1, is as follows: DGGITQSPKYLFRKEGQNVTLSCEQNLNHDAMYWYRQDPGQGLRLIYYSQIVNDFQKGDIAEGYSVSREKKESFPLTVTSAQKNPTAFYLCASSIDGSRTEAFFGQGTRLTVV.